This T cell receptor beta chain was documented in a study of blood T cell repertoires in COVID-19. Study context: COVID-19 samples from acute and convalescent phases originated in the United States, Italy and Spain. T cells, B-cell-depleted T cells, or PBMCs supplied cDNA or gDNA.

The germline V gene encodes CDR1 LGHDT and CDR2 YNNKEL (reference sequence). The CDR3 runs 11 residues. Trimming cost V 0 bases and J 9 bases, with 5 bases left between them. In the original processing: Reference gene primers were amplified, and this amplification served to estimate nucleated cell counts. Sequencing used immunoSEQ multiplex PCR; TCRdb keeps in-frame clones, though not all of them. V and J calls and clone size are given by that table; D and trimming were obtained from the DNA. The table includes about 210,000 clones, approximately 87% detected once. The V call is TRBV3-1 (or the pseudogene TRBV3-2), the J call TRBJ2-5, with D maybe TRBD2 (5 bases). This sequence was found in a woman between 65 and 79 years old with acute or convalescent COVID-19. Source material: peripheral blood. The CDR3 nucleotides read TGTGCCAGCAGCCAAGAGAGGGCCCAGTACTTC. It specifies CASSQERAQYF.